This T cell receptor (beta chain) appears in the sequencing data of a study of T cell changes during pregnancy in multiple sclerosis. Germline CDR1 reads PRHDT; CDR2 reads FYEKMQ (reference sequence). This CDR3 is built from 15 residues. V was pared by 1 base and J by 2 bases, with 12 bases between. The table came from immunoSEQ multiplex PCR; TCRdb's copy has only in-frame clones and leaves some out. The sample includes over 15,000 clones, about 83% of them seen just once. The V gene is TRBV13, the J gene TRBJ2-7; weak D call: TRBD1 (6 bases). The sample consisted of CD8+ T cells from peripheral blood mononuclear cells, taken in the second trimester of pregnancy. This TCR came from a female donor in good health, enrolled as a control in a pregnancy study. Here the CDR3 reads CASSLVGNRAYEQYF. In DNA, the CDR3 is TGTGCCAGCAGCTTAGTGGGGAACAGGGCCTACGAGCAGTACTTC.